These 6 T cell receptor beta chains were all obtained from the same sample, sequenced in a study of T cells in Graves' hyperthyroidism and ophthalmopathy. Template material for amplifying TCR beta CDR3 regions consisted of RNA transcripts. RT-PCR in the first round (using the HTBI primer set) targeted the TCR CDR3. TCRdb processed the multiplex PCR reads anew with MiXCR; each CDR3 protein has one entry. The table includes over 500,000 distinct CDR3 sequences, around 13% detected once. The sample comprised blood. All receptors derive from a woman aged 40 to 55 with Graves' hyperthyroidism.

The chain employs TRBV6-1 and TRBJ1-6; 9 bases fit TRBD1. The CDR3 runs to 19 residues. Germline V gene sequence: CDR1 MNHNS, CDR2 SASEGT. The trim removed 4 bases at V and 6 bases at J, leaving 16 bases unmatched. The DNA for the CDR3 is TGTGCCAGCAGTGCCCGCCCCCCCGGGACAGGGAAAAGTAATTCACCCCTCCACTTT. Translating gives CASSARPPGTGKSNSPLHF.

V gene TRBV5-6 combines with J gene TRBJ1-5; D ambiguous. V lost 4 bases and J lost 1, with 9 bases in between. This CDR3 is 14 amino acids long. CDR1 SGHDT and CDR2 YYEEEE come from the germline V gene. This chain's CDR3 is CASSKGKSNQPQHF. CDR3 DNA sequence: TGTGCCAGCAGCAAGGGCAAGAGCAATCAGCCCCAGCATTTT.

At least ten counts were recorded for this clonotype. The gene calls are TRBV3-1 and TRBJ1-1, with TRBD1 matching 10 bases. The CDR3 extends over 15 amino acids. The V and J ends lost 4 bases and 4 bases, in that order; junction bases with no gene match: 6. The germline V gene has CDR1 LGHDT and CDR2 YNNKEL (reference sequence). Here the CDR3 DNA reads TGTGCCAGCAGCCCCGGGGACAGGGGAGGCACTGAAGCTTTCTTT. Translation: CASSPGDRGGTEAFF.

This clonotype was recorded many times. The rearrangement joins TRBV2 to TRBJ2-2; TRBD1 matches at 7 bases. Germline V CDR1 and CDR2: SNHLY, FYNNEI. After removal of 7 bases from V and 0 bases from J, the junction contained 11 bases not matched to a gene. This CDR3 region has 17 residues. CDR3 DNA: TGTGCCAGCACCCCCGGGACAGCTGGGGCGAACACCGGGGAGCTGTTTTTT. This sequence encodes CASTPGTAGANTGELFF.

This clonotype was counted only a few times. This may arise from a read error, as a much more abundant clone is one base away. The CDR3 carries no conserved terminal phenylalanine or tryptophan, so it likely arises from a read error. The chain uses TRBV7-9 and TRBJ2-7; D is possibly TRBD1 (6 bases). In germline, CDR1 is SEHNR, CDR2 FQNEAQ (reference sequence). The CDR3 runs to 16 residues. Trimming pared 5 bases from V and 3 bases from J, leaving 20 bases between. CDR3 sequence reads: CASSQPSRAGDYEQYL. The CDR3 DNA reads TGTGCCAGCAGCCAACCCAGTCGGGCAGGGGACTACGAGCAGTACCTC.

This clonotype was found many times. J is TRBJ2-5 and V is TRBV2; 13 nucleotides line up with TRBD2. This CDR3 has 15 residues. CDR1 SNHLY and CDR2 FYNNEI come from the germline V gene. Trimming removed 8 bases from V and 4 bases from J; junction bases left unmatched: 7. The CDR3 DNA sequence: TGTGCCAGCCTCTCGGGACTAGCGGGAATAGAGACCCAGTACTTC. It encodes CASLSGLAGIETQYF. Full variable domain (remainder filled in from reference TRBV2 and TRBJ2-5): EPEVTQTPSHQVTQMGQEVILRCVPISNHLYFYWYRQILGQKVEFLVSFYNNEISEKSEIFDDQFSVERPDGSNFTLKIRSTKLEDSAMYFCASLSGLAGIETQYFGPGTRLLVL.